This T cell receptor beta chain comes out of a study of blood T cell repertoires in COVID-19. The wider study: Acute and convalescent COVID-19 specimens originated in the United States, Italy and Spain. Nucleic acid was either cDNA or gDNA, and it came from T cells, B-cell-depleted T cells, or PBMCs.

Sequencing was performed with immunoSEQ multiplex PCR; in TCRdb, only in-frame clones are kept and a portion is missing. The table has roughly 100,000 clones, roughly 80% seen once. The CDR3 runs 15 residues. The V end was cut by 3 bases, the J end by 5 bases, with 13 bases between. Germline assignment: CDR1 MGHDK and CDR2 SYGVNS. This chain joins TRBV25-1 and TRBJ1-4, with D perhaps TRBD1 (5 bases). The receptor's source is an older woman with acute or convalescent COVID-19. The sample consisted of peripheral blood. The CDR3 sequence: CASSDARGDNEKLFF. DNA of the CDR3: TGTGCCAGCAGTGATGCCCGGGGGGACAATGAAAAACTGTTTTTT.